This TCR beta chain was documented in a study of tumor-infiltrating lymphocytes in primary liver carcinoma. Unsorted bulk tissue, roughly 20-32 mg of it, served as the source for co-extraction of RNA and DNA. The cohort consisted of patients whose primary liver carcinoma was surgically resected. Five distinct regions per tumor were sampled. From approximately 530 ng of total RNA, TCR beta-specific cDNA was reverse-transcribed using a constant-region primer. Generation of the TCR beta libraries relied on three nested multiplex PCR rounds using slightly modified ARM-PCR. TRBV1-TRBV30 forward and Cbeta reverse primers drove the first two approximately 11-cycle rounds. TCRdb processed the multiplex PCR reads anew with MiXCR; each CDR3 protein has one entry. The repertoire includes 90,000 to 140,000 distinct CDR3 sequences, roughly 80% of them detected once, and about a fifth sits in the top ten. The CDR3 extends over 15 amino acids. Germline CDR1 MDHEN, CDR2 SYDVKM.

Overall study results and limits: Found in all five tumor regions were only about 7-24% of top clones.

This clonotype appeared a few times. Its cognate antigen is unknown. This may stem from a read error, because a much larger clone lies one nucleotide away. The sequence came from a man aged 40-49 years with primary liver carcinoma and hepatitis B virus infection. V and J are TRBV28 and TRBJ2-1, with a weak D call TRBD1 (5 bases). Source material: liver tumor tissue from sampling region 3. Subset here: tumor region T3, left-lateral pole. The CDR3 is CASGDSPNSYNELFF. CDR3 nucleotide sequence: TGTGCCAGCGGTGACAGCCCAAACTCCTACAATGAGCTGTTCTTC.